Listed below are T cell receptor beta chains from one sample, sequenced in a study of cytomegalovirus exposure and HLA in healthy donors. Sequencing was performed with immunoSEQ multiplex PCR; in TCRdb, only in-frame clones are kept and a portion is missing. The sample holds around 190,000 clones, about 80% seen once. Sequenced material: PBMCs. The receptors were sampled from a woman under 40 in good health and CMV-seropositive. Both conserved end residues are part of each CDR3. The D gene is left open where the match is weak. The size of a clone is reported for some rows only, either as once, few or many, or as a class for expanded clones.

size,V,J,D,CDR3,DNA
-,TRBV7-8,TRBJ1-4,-,CASSQQDNEKLFF,TGTGCCAGCAGCCAACAGGATAATGAAAAACTGTTTTTT
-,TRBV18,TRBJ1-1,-,CASSPFGVERTEAFF,TGTGCCAGCTCACCTTTCGGGGTTGAACGGACTGAAGCTTTCTTT
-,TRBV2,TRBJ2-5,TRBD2,CASRQTSGGETQYF,TGTGCCAGCAGACAGACTAGCGGAGGGGAGACCCAGTACTTC
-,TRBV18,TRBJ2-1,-,CASSPREYNEQFF,TGTGCCAGCTCACCGAGGGAATACAATGAGCAGTTCTTC
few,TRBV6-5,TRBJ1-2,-,CASNDSPVGGYTF,TGTGCCAGCAATGACAGTCCAGTAGGAGGCTACACCTTC
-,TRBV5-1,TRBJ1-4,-,CASRTGLKRTTNEKLFF,TGCGCCAGCAGAACGGGACTCAAAAGGACCACTAATGAAAAACTGTTTTTT
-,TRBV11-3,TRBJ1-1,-,CASSSPSGGVTEAFF,TGTGCCAGCAGCTCCCCCTCGGGGGGCGTAACTGAAGCTTTCTTT
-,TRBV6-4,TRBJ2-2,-,CASSEIAGTGELFF,TGTGCCAGCAGTGAGATAGCTGGCACCGGGGAGCTGTTTTTT
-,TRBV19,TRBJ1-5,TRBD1,CASSEDRSYQPQHF,TGTGCCAGTAGCGAGGACAGGTCCTATCAGCCCCAGCATTTT
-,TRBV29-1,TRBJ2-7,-,CSVDIAGISYEQYF,TGCAGCGTTGATATCGCGGGTATAAGCTACGAGCAGTACTTC
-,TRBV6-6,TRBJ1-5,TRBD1,CASSFGTGDGQPQHF,TGTGCCAGCAGTTTCGGGACAGGGGATGGTCAGCCCCAGCATTTT
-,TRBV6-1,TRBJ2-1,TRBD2,CASSVLAGGLYNEQFF,TGTGCCAGCAGTGTCCTAGCGGGGGGTTTGTACAATGAGCAGTTCTTC
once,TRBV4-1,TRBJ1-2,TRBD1,CASSQGGTGGHGYTF,TGCGCCAGCAGCCAAGGGGGGACAGGGGGGCATGGCTACACCTTC
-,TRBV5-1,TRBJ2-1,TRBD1,CASSSRDRNNEQFF,TGCGCCAGCAGCTCCCGGGACAGAAACAATGAGCAGTTCTTC
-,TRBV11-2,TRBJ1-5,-,CASSLAGQPQHF,TGTGCCAGCAGCTTAGCCGGGCAGCCCCAGCATTTT
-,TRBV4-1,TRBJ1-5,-,CASSRFGNQPQHF,TGCGCCAGCAGCCGGTTCGGGAATCAGCCCCAGCATTTT
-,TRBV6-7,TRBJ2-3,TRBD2,CASSPKREAGPDTQYF,TGTGCCAGCAGTCCCAAACGGGAGGCCGGCCCAGATACGCAGTATTTT
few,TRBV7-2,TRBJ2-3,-,CASSLTAGSSTDTQYF,TGTGCCAGCAGCTTAACGGCGGGATCTAGCACAGATACGCAGTATTTT
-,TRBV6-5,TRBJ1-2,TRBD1,CATGANYGYTF,TGTGCGACAGGGGCGAACTATGGCTACACCTTC
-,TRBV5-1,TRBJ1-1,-,CASSRRGPNTEAFF,TGCGCCAGCAGCCGTCGAGGCCCGAACACTGAAGCTTTCTTT